This T cell receptor beta chain was documented in a study of T cell repertoires in cytomegalovirus infection. Study-wide background: CMV epitopes, recently identified HLA-C-restricted and well-studied HLA-B-restricted, were used. Both CMV infection and a matching HLA type were indicated by public TCR beta signatures. Study-wide results and caveats: Carriers of CMV and the relevant HLA type were discriminated by public TCR beta frequency. In two of eight donors, the top clonotype was HLA-C-restricted CMV-specific.

In TCRdb, the reads were re-called with MiXCR into one record per CDR3 protein. The sample has hundreds of thousands of distinct CDR3 sequences, less than 40% seen once; the top ten hold around 15%. Ten or more counts support this clonotype. Its antigen is currently unknown. CDR3 length: 13 amino acids. Per germline, CDR1 ENHRY and CDR2 SYGVKD. Trimming at V came to 10 bases and at J to 4 bases, leaving 2 bases not matched to a gene. This sequence originates from a human donor in good health (CMV status not recorded). Some clones in this sample may be carry-over from other donors' samples. The chain couples TRBV10-3 to TRBJ2-1; 12 bases map to TRBD2. The specimen comprised cultured CD8+ T cells from PBMCs, sampled from culture after CMV antigen stimulation. The CDR3 DNA reads TGTGCCACGGGACTAGCGGGTTACAATGAGCAGTTCTTC. It codes for CATGLAGYNEQFF.